The rows below give T cell receptor beta chains drawn from one sample of a study of blood T cell repertoires in COVID-19. Produced via immunoSEQ multiplex PCR; TCRdb's table is partial and in-frame only. The sample has hundreds of thousands of clones, roughly 86% seen once; the top ten hold about 1%. The specimen sequenced was PBMCs or T cells enriched from blood (not recorded which). These receptors all stem from a woman in her twenties or thirties who had recovered from COVID-19. Both conserved end residues are part of each CDR3. A D gene is named only where the DNA matches it firmly. Not all rows give a size; the values are once, few, many and, for expanded clones, a class.

>TRBV11-2|NA|TRBJ1-5|NA
CASSLSGSNQPQHF
TGTGCCAGCAGCTTATCGGGGAGCAATCAGCCCCAGCATTTT
>TRBV9|NA|TRBJ1-1|NA
CASSVGGANTEAFF
TGTGCCAGCAGCGTAGGTGGGGCGAACACTGAAGCTTTCTTT
>TRBV5-1|NA|TRBJ1-2|TRBD1
CASSFRQGGGYTF
TGCGCCAGCAGCTTCCGACAGGGGGGTGGCTACACCTTC
>TRBV2|NA|TRBJ2-2|TRBD1
CATKGQPNTGELFF
TGTGCCACCAAGGGACAGCCGAACACCGGGGAGCTGTTTTTT
>TRBV6-1|NA|TRBJ2-7|NA
CASSERPGYSYEQYF
TGTGCCAGCAGTGAACGTCCGGGGTACTCCTACGAGCAGTACTTC
>TRBV18|NA|TRBJ2-5|NA
CASSLQSGAYQETQYF
TGTGCCAGCTCACTACAGAGTGGGGCTTACCAAGAGACCCAGTACTTC
>TRBV6-2/TRBV6-3|NA|TRBJ1-4|NA
CASRQDSRLSTNEKLFF
TGTGCCAGCCGCCAAGACAGCCGGCTCTCGACTAATGAAAAACTGTTTTTT
>TRBV6-2/TRBV6-3|NA|TRBJ2-6|NA
CASSYGLVSGANVLTF
TGTGCCAGCAGTTACGGCCTAGTCTCTGGGGCCAACGTCCTGACTTTC
>TRBV4-2|once|TRBJ2-5|TRBD1
CASSLDRDRETQYF
TGTGCCAGCAGCCTGGACAGGGATCGAGAGACCCAGTACTTC
>TRBV30|NA|TRBJ2-3|NA
CAWTTDTQYF
TGTGCCTGGACTACAGATACGCAGTATTTT
>TRBV10-3|NA|TRBJ1-2|TRBD1
CAISDGQGVNYGYTF
TGTGCCATCAGTGATGGACAGGGAGTGAACTATGGCTACACCTTC
>TRBV18|once|TRBJ2-2|TRBD2
CASSPLGLEAGELFF
TGTGCCAGCTCACCACTGGGACTAGAGGCCGGGGAGCTGTTTTTT
>TRBV28|NA|TRBJ1-5|NA
CASSPLPRNQPQHF
TGTGCCAGCAGTCCCCTCCCTCGGAATCAGCCCCAGCATTTT
>TRBV29-1|NA|TRBJ1-4|TRBD1
CSVRGQGGTNEKLFF
TGCAGCGTTAGGGGACAGGGAGGAACTAATGAAAAACTGTTTTTT
>TRBV27|NA|TRBJ1-1|NA
CASGGIMNTEAFF
TGTGCCAGCGGAGGGATTATGAACACTGAAGCTTTCTTT
>TRBV11-3|NA|TRBJ1-1|TRBD1
CASSFRDRGRTNTEAFF
TGTGCCAGCAGCTTTAGAGACAGGGGGCGGACGAACACTGAAGCTTTCTTT
>TRBV4-1|NA|TRBJ1-1|TRBD1
CASSPRTGNTEAFF
TGCGCCAGCAGCCCCCGGACAGGGAACACTGAAGCTTTCTTT
>TRBV4-3|NA|TRBJ1-3|TRBD1
CASSQDAGGSGNTIYF
TGCGCCAGCAGCCAAGACGCAGGGGGATCGGGAAACACCATATATTTT
>TRBV5-1|NA|TRBJ2-7|NA
CASFAGGSSYEQYF
TGCGCCAGCTTCGCGGGTGGGAGCTCCTACGAGCAGTACTTC
>TRBV29-1|NA|TRBJ1-1|NA
CSVDDDKNTEAFF
TGCAGCGTTGACGACGACAAGAACACTGAAGCTTTCTTT
>TRBV28|few|TRBJ1-1|TRBD1
CASSLPKPGQLLKDTEAFF
TGTGCCAGCAGTCTTCCTAAGCCGGGACAGCTTTTAAAGGACACTGAAGCTTTCTTT
>TRBV5-1|NA|TRBJ2-5|NA
CASSKGQQETQYF
TGCGCCAGCAGCAAAGGACAGCAAGAGACCCAGTACTTC
>TRBV3-1/TRBV3-2|NA|TRBJ1-2|NA
CASSPGVIPNYGYTF
TGTGCCAGCAGCCCCGGAGTGATTCCTAACTATGGCTACACCTTC
>TRBV27|NA|TRBJ1-4|NA
CANRTADNEKLFF
TGTGCCAACCGGACAGCGGATAATGAAAAACTGTTTTTT
>TRBV3-1/TRBV3-2|NA|TRBJ2-4|NA
CASSLHGGDQNIQYF
TGTGCCAGCAGCCTCCATGGAGGGGACCAAAACATTCAGTACTTC
>TRBV18|NA|TRBJ1-6|TRBD1
CATRGTEVYSPLHF
TGTGCCACCCGCGGGACAGAAGTTTATTCACCCCTCCACTTT
>TRBV27|few|TRBJ2-4|NA
CASSLNVWLAKNIQYF
TGTGCCAGCAGTTTAAACGTCTGGCTAGCCAAAAACATTCAGTACTTC
>TRBV5-5|NA|TRBJ1-5|NA
CASSLGRGSGQPQHF
TGTGCCAGCAGCTTGGGTCGGGGGAGCGGGCAGCCCCAGCATTTT
>TRBV28|NA|TRBJ2-3|NA
CASSFQGPSTDTQYF
TGTGCCAGCAGTTTTCAGGGGCCTAGCACAGATACGCAGTATTTT
>TRBV28|NA|TRBJ2-7|NA
CASSRDGTLYEQYF
TGTGCCAGCAGCCGGGACGGGACACTCTACGAGCAGTACTTC
>TRBV9|once|TRBJ2-1|NA
CASSVDGRGPINNEQFF
TGTGCCAGCAGCGTAGACGGGAGGGGGCCGATCAACAATGAGCAGTTCTTC
>TRBV7-9|NA|TRBJ1-1|NA
CASSFQPTHGYTEAFF
TGTGCCAGCAGCTTTCAACCTACTCACGGGTACACTGAAGCTTTCTTT
>TRBV9|NA|TRBJ1-2|NA
CASSVGDIAANYGYTF
TGTGCCAGCAGCGTAGGGGACATTGCAGCTAACTATGGCTACACCTTC
>TRBV29-1|NA|TRBJ1-4|NA
CSVTWTVNEKLFF
TGCAGCGTTACTTGGACAGTTAATGAAAAACTGTTTTTT
>TRBV30|NA|TRBJ2-2|NA
CAWSVTTTGELFF
TGTGCCTGGAGTGTGACTACCACCGGGGAGCTGTTTTTT
>TRBV3-1/TRBV3-2|NA|TRBJ1-4|TRBD1
CASSRRGQGAKLFF
TGTGCCAGCAGCCGGAGGGGCCAGGGGGCTAAACTGTTTTTT
>TRBV6-2/TRBV6-3|NA|TRBJ1-6|NA
CASSYDRGRGGDNSPLHF
TGTGCCAGCAGTTACGACCGCGGTCGGGGGGGCGATAATTCACCCCTCCACTTT